The source of this T cell receptor (beta chain) is a study of blood T cell repertoires in COVID-19. Study at large: T cells, B-cell-depleted T cells, or PBMCs provided the cDNA or gDNA that served as material.

Profiling relied on immunoSEQ multiplex PCR, and the TCRdb table lists in-frame clones only, not all of them. The data show under 300,000 clones, with around 80% seen just once and approximately 6% held by the top ten. The CDR3 loop spans 12 amino acids. Germline loops: CDR1 DFQATT, CDR2 SNEGSKA (reference sequence). The ends were cut back, 3 bases at V and 5 bases at J, with 8 bases in the middle. The chain carries TRBV20-1 and TRBJ1-5, with D tentatively TRBD1 (5 bases). The receptor comes from a man older than 75 with acute or convalescent COVID-19. The material sequenced was peripheral blood. In nucleotides, the CDR3 is TGCAGTGCTAGTGGGGGGGATCAGCCCCAGCATTTT. Protein: CSASGGDQPQHF.